This T cell receptor (beta chain) originates from a study of T-cell reconstitution after alpha-beta-depleted transplantation in children. Comments on this clonotype: Its antigen is not known.

This CDR3 has 14 amino acids. Losses at the gene ends were 2 bases for V and 7 bases for J; bases not matched to a gene: 7. CDR1 and CDR2 from the germline V gene are MNHEY and SVGEGT. Unique molecular identifiers were used in preparing the TCRbeta library. MiXCR, applied by TCRdb to the PCR reads, yields one record per CDR3 protein. The table includes fewer than 250,000 distinct CDR3 sequences, about 15% detected once. Study-level points and caveats: Among T cells one year after transplant, newly produced cells accounted for most counts and diversity. For some patients, TCRbeta diversity was high at day 60 because of recipient T cells and thymic progenitors that survived. Several hundred rapidly expanded clones from non-depleted graft cells reportedly supplied alpha-beta T cells about two months post-transplant.

The TCR originated in a male patient aged 2-15 years who had a stem cell transplant for acute lymphoblastic leukemia, so the T cells may come from the graft donor. V is TRBV6-2 or TRBV6-3 and J is TRBJ2-7; 8 bases agree with TRBD1. The material was PBMCs, mostly from graft donor cells, obtained 360 days after TCRalphabeta/CD19-depleted stem cell transplant. The CDR3 is CASSYPTGDGEQYF. In DNA form, the CDR3 reads TGTGCCAGCAGTTACCCGACAGGGGACGGTGAGCAGTACTTC.